A selection of T cell receptor beta chains follows, all from one sample in a study of T-cell memory formation after mild COVID-19. TCRdb re-derived calls from the 5' RACE reads in MiXCR, one entry per CDR3 protein. The top ten hold under 25% of the sample, which has a few hundred thousand distinct CDR3 sequences, 16% seen once. The sequenced sample consisted of PBMCs or a T cell subset sorted from them (not recorded which). These receptor sequences come from a man aged 18 to 29 who had mild COVID-19 (a few samples of this study predate the infection). Cell type and time point are not known. Each CDR3 is given with its conserved first and last residue. Each record gives: CDR3 length, D gene, clone size, J gene, V gene, CDR3 DNA, CDR3 protein. D genes are given only for firm matches. Clone size, where shown, is once, few, many, or a class for clones that have expanded.

cdr3_length: 14
d_call: NA
clone_size: NA
j_call: TRBJ2-3
v_call: TRBV5-1
cdr3_nt: TGCGCCAGCAGCCTGGGGGGAACGGGAGATACGCAGTATTTT
cdr3_aa: CASSLGGTGDTQYF

cdr3_length: 14
d_call: NA
clone_size: NA
j_call: TRBJ1-6
v_call: TRBV27
cdr3_nt: TGTGCCAGCAAACCGGGGGCCATTAATTCACCCCTCCACTTT
cdr3_aa: CASKPGAINSPLHF

cdr3_length: 15
d_call: NA
clone_size: NA
j_call: TRBJ2-2
v_call: TRBV7-9
cdr3_nt: TGTGCCAGCAGCTTGGTTATACCCTCCGCCGGGGAGCTGTTTTTT
cdr3_aa: CASSLVIPSAGELFF

cdr3_length: 15
d_call: NA
clone_size: few
j_call: TRBJ2-3
v_call: TRBV11-2
cdr3_nt: TGTGCCAGCAGTGATGGGGCGGGGCCCACAGATACGCAGTATTTT
cdr3_aa: CASSDGAGPTDTQYF

cdr3_length: 14
d_call: NA
clone_size: NA
j_call: TRBJ2-1
v_call: TRBV5-1
cdr3_nt: TGCGCCAGCAGCTTGTTGGACCATTACAATGAGCAGTTCTTC
cdr3_aa: CASSLLDHYNEQFF

cdr3_length: 15
d_call: TRBD1
clone_size: NA
j_call: TRBJ2-1
v_call: TRBV7-7
cdr3_nt: TGTGCCAGCAGCATTACTCAGGACAGGGATTCTGAGCAGTTCTTC
cdr3_aa: CASSITQDRDSEQFF

cdr3_length: 13
d_call: NA
clone_size: few
j_call: TRBJ1-3
v_call: TRBV9
cdr3_nt: TGTGCCAGCAGATCAGGGGTAGGAAACACCATATATTTT
cdr3_aa: CASRSGVGNTIYF

cdr3_length: 12
d_call: NA
clone_size: few
j_call: TRBJ1-1
v_call: TRBV3-1
cdr3_nt: TGTGCCAGCAGCCAAGTGAGTAATGAAGCTTTCTTT
cdr3_aa: CASSQVSNEAFF

cdr3_length: 13
d_call: NA
clone_size: NA
j_call: TRBJ2-3
v_call: TRBV20-1
cdr3_nt: TGCAGTGCTAGAGATCTGATCTTAGATACGCAGTATTTT
cdr3_aa: CSARDLILDTQYF

cdr3_length: 12
d_call: NA
clone_size: few
j_call: TRBJ2-2
v_call: TRBV27
cdr3_nt: TGTGCCAGCTTCGGGTCCGTTGGGGAGCTGTTTTTT
cdr3_aa: CASFGSVGELFF

cdr3_length: 16
d_call: TRBD1
clone_size: few
j_call: TRBJ1-1
v_call: TRBV5-6
cdr3_nt: TGTGCCAGCAGCCGACTTCAAGACAGGGTGGTCACTGAAGCTTTCTTT
cdr3_aa: CASSRLQDRVVTEAFF

cdr3_length: 15
d_call: TRBD2
clone_size: NA
j_call: TRBJ2-3
v_call: TRBV5-1
cdr3_nt: TGCGCCAGCAGCTTGGATAGCGGGGACACAGATACGCAGTATTTT
cdr3_aa: CASSLDSGDTDTQYF

cdr3_length: 14
d_call: NA
clone_size: NA
j_call: TRBJ2-7
v_call: TRBV7-2
cdr3_nt: TGTGCCAGCACCCTACTGCCGAGCTCCTACGAGCAGTACTTC
cdr3_aa: CASTLLPSSYEQYF

cdr3_length: 15
d_call: NA
clone_size: NA
j_call: TRBJ1-1
v_call: TRBV7-2
cdr3_nt: TGTGCCAGCAGCTTAGTAGTGGACACTATCGGCGGAGCTTTCTTT
cdr3_aa: CASSLVVDTIGGAFF

cdr3_length: 16
d_call: TRBD2
clone_size: NA
j_call: TRBJ2-7
v_call: TRBV18
cdr3_nt: TGTGCCAGCTCACCCCTAGCTAGCGGGGGGACGGGTGAGCAGTACTTC
cdr3_aa: CASSPLASGGTGEQYF

cdr3_length: 16
d_call: TRBD2
clone_size: NA
j_call: TRBJ2-5
v_call: TRBV7-9
cdr3_nt: TGTGCCAGCAGCTCCATGGCTAGCGGGGGGGCAGAGACCCAGTACTTC
cdr3_aa: CASSSMASGGAETQYF

cdr3_length: 13
d_call: NA
clone_size: few
j_call: TRBJ1-2
v_call: TRBV12-3/TRBV12-4
cdr3_nt: TGTGCCAGCACTCCGGGAGGGGGCTATGGCTACACCTTC
cdr3_aa: CASTPGGGYGYTF

cdr3_length: 15
d_call: NA
clone_size: few
j_call: TRBJ1-1
v_call: TRBV7-2
cdr3_nt: TGTGCCAGCAGCCCACCTATGAAGAGGGACTCTGAAGCTTTCTTT
cdr3_aa: CASSPPMKRDSEAFF

cdr3_length: 15
d_call: TRBD2
clone_size: few
j_call: TRBJ2-4
v_call: TRBV18
cdr3_nt: TGTGCCAGCTCACGGGAGTCGGGAGGCCGGAACATTCAGTACTTC
cdr3_aa: CASSRESGGRNIQYF

cdr3_length: 14
d_call: NA
clone_size: few
j_call: TRBJ2-2
v_call: TRBV27
cdr3_nt: TGTGCCAGCAGTCCCCTCCGGGGCTTCGGGGAGCTGTTTTTT
cdr3_aa: CASSPLRGFGELFF

cdr3_length: 15
d_call: NA
clone_size: NA
j_call: TRBJ2-7
v_call: TRBV5-1
cdr3_nt: TGCGCCAGCAGCTTTGGGCCCGACGGATACAACGAGCAGTACTTC
cdr3_aa: CASSFGPDGYNEQYF

cdr3_length: 12
d_call: NA
clone_size: NA
j_call: TRBJ2-5
v_call: TRBV6-5
cdr3_nt: TGTGCCAGCAGCCGTATGGGGGGGACCCAGTACTTC
cdr3_aa: CASSRMGGTQYF

cdr3_length: 13
d_call: NA
clone_size: few
j_call: TRBJ1-2
v_call: TRBV5-6
cdr3_nt: TGTGCCAGCACCCCTCGGGGTTGGGGGAACTACACCTTC
cdr3_aa: CASTPRGWGNYTF

cdr3_length: 13
d_call: NA
clone_size: NA
j_call: TRBJ2-7
v_call: TRBV7-9
cdr3_nt: TGTGCCAGCAGCCGCGGACGGCCCTACGAGCAGTACTTC
cdr3_aa: CASSRGRPYEQYF

cdr3_length: 15
d_call: TRBD1
clone_size: NA
j_call: TRBJ2-5
v_call: TRBV7-2
cdr3_nt: TGTGCCAGCAGCTTAGATGTGGGACAGCAAGAGACCCAGTACTTC
cdr3_aa: CASSLDVGQQETQYF

cdr3_length: 14
d_call: TRBD1
clone_size: NA
j_call: TRBJ2-3
v_call: TRBV7-6
cdr3_nt: TGTGCCAGCAGCCACGACAGGGGCACAGATACGCAGTATTTT
cdr3_aa: CASSHDRGTDTQYF

cdr3_length: 15
d_call: NA
clone_size: many
j_call: TRBJ2-2
v_call: TRBV7-2
cdr3_nt: TGTGCCAGCACCAGGGACGTCGCGAACACCGGGGAGCTGTTTTTT
cdr3_aa: CASTRDVANTGELFF

cdr3_length: 15
d_call: TRBD1
clone_size: few
j_call: TRBJ1-6
v_call: TRBV6-6
cdr3_nt: TGTGCCAGCAGGCCCGGACAGGGTTCGAATTCACCCCTCCACTTT
cdr3_aa: CASRPGQGSNSPLHF

cdr3_length: 14
d_call: TRBD1
clone_size: NA
j_call: TRBJ1-1
v_call: TRBV20-1
cdr3_nt: TGCAGTGCTAGTGTCAGGGGGTTCAACACTGAAGCTTTCTTT
cdr3_aa: CSASVRGFNTEAFF

cdr3_length: 13
d_call: NA
clone_size: NA
j_call: TRBJ1-6
v_call: TRBV28
cdr3_nt: TGTGCCAGCAACCGGGGGAGTAATTCACCCCTCCACTTT
cdr3_aa: CASNRGSNSPLHF

cdr3_length: 17
d_call: NA
clone_size: NA
j_call: TRBJ1-1
v_call: TRBV10-3
cdr3_nt: TGTGCCATCAGTGAGTTAGGGCAGGGCTCACTTTACACTGAAGCTTTCTTT
cdr3_aa: CAISELGQGSLYTEAFF

cdr3_length: 12
d_call: TRBD2
clone_size: many
j_call: TRBJ2-7
v_call: TRBV5-4
cdr3_nt: TGTGCCAGCAGCATCGACGGGAGGGAGCAGTACTTC
cdr3_aa: CASSIDGREQYF

cdr3_length: 14
d_call: NA
clone_size: many
j_call: TRBJ2-7
v_call: TRBV12-3/TRBV12-4
cdr3_nt: TGTGCCAGCAGTTGGGGGCCTTTAGGCTACGAGCAGTACTTC
cdr3_aa: CASSWGPLGYEQYF

cdr3_length: 15
d_call: TRBD1
clone_size: few
j_call: TRBJ2-7
v_call: TRBV6-1
cdr3_nt: TGTGCCAGCAGAGAGGGGACAGTTCGCTCCTACGAGCAGTACTTC
cdr3_aa: CASREGTVRSYEQYF

cdr3_length: 14
d_call: NA
clone_size: NA
j_call: TRBJ2-3
v_call: TRBV21-1
cdr3_nt: TGTGCCACCACTCCGCGGGGGTCCACAGATACGCAGTATTTT
cdr3_aa: CATTPRGSTDTQYF

cdr3_length: 16
d_call: NA
clone_size: NA
j_call: TRBJ2-5
v_call: TRBV27
cdr3_nt: TGTGCCAGCACCCCTTTTGGTCCGGAGGGACAAGAGACCCAGTACTTC
cdr3_aa: CASTPFGPEGQETQYF